This T cell receptor (beta chain) was profiled in a study of cytomegalovirus exposure and HLA in healthy donors. This clone was recorded once. The CDR3 consists of 14 residues. Germline V gives CDR1 MDHEN, CDR2 SYDVKM. V lost 5 bases, J lost 2 bases, and 5 bases stayed unmatched. PCR employed 60 Vbeta and 13 Jbeta primers. The assay was immunoSEQ multiplex PCR, and TCRdb's table has in-frame clones only and misses some. Of fewer than 75,000 clones in the sample, around 80% are singletons; the top ten hold almost 4.5%. The chain links TRBV28 to TRBJ2-5; 7 bases match TRBD2. The sample taken for sequencing was PBMCs. The receptor's source is a woman in her twenties or thirties in good health and CMV-seronegative. CDR3 loop: CASSDWTRQETQYF. The CDR3 DNA sequence: TGTGCCAGCAGTGATTGGACTAGACAAGAGACCCAGTACTTC. The variable domain in full, with the rest retrieved from reference TRBV28 and TRBJ2-5, is DVKVTQSSRYLVKRTGEKVFLECVQDMDHENMFWYRQDPGLGLRLIYFSYDVKMKEKGDIPEGYSVSREKKERFSLILESASTNQTSMYLCASSDWTRQETQYFGPGTRLLVL.